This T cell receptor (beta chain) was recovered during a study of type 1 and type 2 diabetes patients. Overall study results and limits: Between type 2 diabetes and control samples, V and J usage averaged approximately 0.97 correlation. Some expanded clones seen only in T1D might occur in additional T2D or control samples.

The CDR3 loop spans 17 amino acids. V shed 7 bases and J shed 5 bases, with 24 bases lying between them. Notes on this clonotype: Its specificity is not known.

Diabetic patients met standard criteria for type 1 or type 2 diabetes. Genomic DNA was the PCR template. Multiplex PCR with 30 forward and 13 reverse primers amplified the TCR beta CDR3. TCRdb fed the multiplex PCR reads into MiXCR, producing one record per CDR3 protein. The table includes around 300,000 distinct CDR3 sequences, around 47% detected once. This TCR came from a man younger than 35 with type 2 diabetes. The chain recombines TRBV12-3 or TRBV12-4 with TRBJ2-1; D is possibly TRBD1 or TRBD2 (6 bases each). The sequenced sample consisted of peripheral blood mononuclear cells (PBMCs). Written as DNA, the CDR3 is TGTGCCAGCACCCATCAAGGGGGGAGGCAGCCAAACAATGAGCAGTTCTTC. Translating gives CASTHQGGRQPNNEQFF.